This TCR beta chain was identified during a study of human T cells and chemical hapten exposure. MiXCR, run by TCRdb on the RACE reads, gives a single entry per CDR3 protein. The sample lists 250,000 or so distinct CDR3 sequences, roughly 8% occurring once. Findings and caveats of the study: Expanded TCR sets contained significantly more large CDR3 similarity clusters than controls. Sensitizing to DPC left TCRs with a frequency above 1 in 1000 unaltered.

Regarding time point: pre-sensitization, week 0. Described treatment: therapeutic diphenylcyclopropenone sensitization with weekly scalp DPC. Blood draws came first, before each patch test. This clonotype was observed many times. The target antigen is unknown. The sample consisted of whole blood, taken in connection with sensitization to the hapten diphenylcyclopropenone (DPC). The TCR was taken from a man in his late teens or twenties with alopecia areata. Some clones in this sample may be carry-over from other donors' samples.

Written as DNA, the CDR3 is TGCGCCAGCAGCCAAGATAAGGGTCACACCGCGAACACCGGGGAGCTGTTTTTT. Encoded protein: CASSQDKGHTANTGELFF. This chain connects TRBV4-3 to TRBJ2-2; D not certain. CDR1 and CDR2 (germline): LGHNA, YSLEER. With 0 bases removed from V and 0 bases from J, the gap between germline ends came to 14 bases. This CDR3 comprises 18 residues.